This T cell receptor (beta chain) was captured in a study of metastatic and nonmetastatic thyroid tumors. Study as a whole: Where malignant and benign thyroid patients were concerned, repertoires were compared across blood and tumor or nodule tissue.

Comments on this clone: No antigen is known for it.

No patient had received any treatment before thyroid surgery. Under the authors' procedure: Building a distant-metastasis classifier for papillary thyroid cancer drew on CDR3 differences across clinicopathological groups. Using MiXCR, TCRdb reanalyzed the PCR reads. These V and J calls derive from TCRdb rather than the authors' analysis. This table has 15,000 to 20,000 clones, 37% appearing once. Overall study results and limits: Benign nodules were reported to have significantly lower TCR beta diversity than malignant thyroid tumors, in blood and tumor.

Germline CDR1 is MNHEY and CDR2 is SVGAGI. V lost 0 bases, J lost 9 bases, and 5 bases stayed unmatched. The CDR3 runs to 15 residues. The TCR originated in a female donor with papillary thyroid cancer or a benign thyroid nodule (not recorded which). Some clones in this sample may be carry-over from other donors' samples. The specimen sequenced was tumor tissue. The chain joins TRBV6-5 to TRBJ1-6; 7 bases are a match to TRBD1. The CDR3 sequence: CASSYSRDSSSPLHF. In DNA, the CDR3 is TGTGCCAGCAGTTACTCCCGGGACAGCAGTTCACCCCTCCACTTT.